The clone carrying this T cell receptor (beta chain) appeared many times. What it binds is not known. The data are from a study of prognosis after radiotherapy for stage I lung cancer. Turning to the study itself: The patients comprised about 12 men and several women, spanning ages roughly 53 to 90 and having a median of 74.5 years. Adenocarcinomas accounted for the tumors of roughly eleven patients, and squamous cell carcinomas for those of seven. As radiotherapy, SBRT was administered in 3 to 5 fractions with a biologically effective dose of at least 100 Gy. The study's findings and limits: A fall in unique TCR clone counts followed stereotactic body radiation therapy, with medians of about 9,700 versus 6,500.

The germline V gene encodes CDR1 MNHEY and CDR2 SVGEGT. The CDR3 runs to 13 residues. Germline trimming cut 6 bases from V and 3 bases from J; bases unmatched to any gene: 4. Starting from genomic DNA, TCR beta CDR3 was amplified through two-round multiplex PCR. Amplification in first-round PCR relied on primers specific to each TRBV and TRBJ gene. In TCRdb, the multiplex PCR reads were re-called with MiXCR into one record per CDR3 protein. Among over 50,000 distinct CDR3 sequences listed, 30% to 35% were seen once. The chain couples TRBV6-2 or TRBV6-3 to TRBJ2-7; 8 bases line up with TRBD1. The sample was PBMCs, taken before or after stereotactic body radiation therapy (not recorded which). This receptor was identified in a donor over 45 with non-small cell lung cancer. Here the CDR3 DNA reads TGTGCCAGCAGCCAGGGGGCTGGCTACGAGCAGTACTTC. It codes for CASSQGAGYEQYF.